The rows below give T cell receptor beta chains drawn from one sample of a study of identical twins. TCRdb used MiXCR to reprocess the 5' RACE reads, holding one entry per CDR3 protein. Of approximately 700,000 distinct CDR3 sequences listed, less than 7% are singletons. The sequencing input was naive T cells sorted from blood. The receptors shown here come from a man in his late teens or twenties in good health. CDR3s include the opening cysteine and the closing phenylalanine or tryptophan. D genes are given only for firm matches. Clone size is not always given. Where it is, it says once, few, many or a class for expanded clones.

J | D | size | V | CDR3 | DNA
TRBJ2-1 | TRBD2 | many | TRBV27 | CASSYPTSGSEQFF | TGTGCCAGCAGTTACCCGACTAGCGGGAGTGAGCAGTTCTTC
TRBJ2-1 | TRBD2 | many | TRBV4-2 | CASSPARTSGYNEQFF | TGTGCCAGCAGCCCTGCTCGGACTAGCGGTTACAATGAGCAGTTCTTC
TRBJ2-5 | TRBD2 | few | TRBV11-1 | CASSRGIASGISPETQYF | TGTGCCAGCAGCCGTGGCATAGCTAGCGGGATTTCCCCAGAGACCCAGTACTTC
TRBJ2-3 | TRBD2 | many | TRBV29-1 | CSVELAGGLTQYF | TGCAGCGTTGAACTCGCGGGAGGCTTAACGCAGTATTTT
TRBJ1-1 | NA | many | TRBV7-9 | CASSLDITEAFF | TGTGCCAGCAGCTTAGATATCACTGAAGCTTTCTTT
TRBJ2-7 | NA | many | TRBV29-1 | CSVGSGALSYEQYF | TGCAGCGTTGGGTCGGGGGCCCTCTCCTACGAGCAGTACTTC
TRBJ2-4 | NA | NA | TRBV28 | CASTHPGGVKNIQYF | TGTGCCAGCACGCACCCGGGGGGCGTCAAAAACATTCAGTACTTC
TRBJ1-2 | TRBD1 | many | TRBV9 | CASSQGQGAFGYTF | TGTGCCAGCAGCCAGGGACAGGGGGCGTTCGGCTACACCTTC
TRBJ1-1 | NA | few | TRBV20-1 | CSARLSTHRGTEAFF | TGCAGTGCTAGACTCTCAACCCACAGAGGAACTGAAGCTTTCTTT
TRBJ1-2 | NA | many | TRBV10-3 | CAISGIDTNYGYTF | TGTGCCATCAGTGGGATAGATACTAACTATGGCTACACCTTC
TRBJ2-7 | TRBD1 | many | TRBV6-1 | CASRTGGMTYEQYF | TGTGCCAGCAGGACAGGGGGCATGACCTACGAGCAGTACTTC
TRBJ2-5 | NA | many | TRBV6-1 | CASRVGVQETQYF | TGTGCCAGCAGAGTCGGGGTCCAAGAGACCCAGTACTTC
TRBJ1-6 | TRBD1 | many | TRBV5-1 | CASSLDRGPSPLHF | TGCGCCAGCAGCTTGGACAGGGGGCCCTCACCCCTCCACTTT
TRBJ2-2 | NA | few | TRBV2 | CAFPLGGARTGELFF | TGTGCCTTCCCTTTGGGAGGAGCCCGCACCGGGGAGCTGTTTTTT
TRBJ1-2 | TRBD1 | many | TRBV2 | CASKGQDYGYTF | TGTGCCAGCAAAGGACAGGACTATGGCTACACCTTC
TRBJ2-1 | NA | NA | TRBV30 | CAWGEASRQFF | TGTGCCTGGGGGGAGGCTAGTCGGCAGTTCTTC
TRBJ2-4 | NA | NA | TRBV12-3/TRBV12-4 | CASNPRAENIQYF | TGTGCCAGCAACCCCCGCGCGGAAAACATTCAGTACTTC
TRBJ2-1 | TRBD2 | few | TRBV7-2 | CASSPGSGRPGGNEQFF | TGTGCCAGCAGCCCCGGGAGCGGGAGGCCCGGGGGGAATGAGCAGTTCTTC
TRBJ2-1 | TRBD2 | NA | TRBV10-3 | CAISPREDLNEQFF | TGTGCCATCTCCCCGCGGGAGGACCTAAATGAGCAGTTCTTC
TRBJ2-5 | TRBD1 | many | TRBV20-1 | CSASEQGPSETQYF | TGCAGTGCGAGCGAACAGGGGCCAAGCGAGACCCAGTACTTC
TRBJ2-3 | NA | NA | TRBV18 | CASSPWQGISDTQYF | TGTGCCAGCTCACCATGGCAGGGCATATCAGATACGCAGTATTTT
TRBJ2-7 | NA | few | TRBV28 | CASSLGEEQYF | TGTGCCAGCAGTTTAGGTGAAGAGCAGTACTTC
TRBJ2-5 | TRBD1 | many | TRBV29-1 | CSVKMTGTYQETQYF | TGCAGCGTGAAAATGACAGGGACATACCAAGAGACCCAGTACTTC
TRBJ2-7 | NA | few | TRBV20-1 | CSARDFLAPAEQYF | TGCAGTGCTAGAGATTTCCTAGCCCCGGCCGAGCAGTACTTC
TRBJ2-5 | NA | few | TRBV29-1 | CMARVGETQYF | TGCATGGCCAGGGTGGGAGAGACCCAGTACTTC
TRBJ1-5 | NA | many | TRBV5-5 | CASSLDSENQPQHF | TGTGCCAGCAGCTTGGACAGCGAGAATCAGCCCCAGCATTTT
TRBJ2-4 | NA | many | TRBV12-3/TRBV12-4 | CASRPSRLAKNIQYF | TGTGCCAGCAGACCTTCCAGGCTAGCCAAAAACATTCAGTACTTC
TRBJ2-3 | TRBD2 | many | TRBV5-4 | CASSLSSSAPFLAGRTDTQYF | TGTGCCAGCAGCTTGAGTTCGTCAGCACCCTTTCTAGCGGGACGTACAGATACGCAGTATTTT
TRBJ1-5 | NA | few | TRBV27 | CASSLGGMQPQHF | TGTGCCAGCAGTTTAGGGGGCATGCAGCCCCAGCATTTT
TRBJ2-1 | TRBD2 | many | TRBV5-1 | CASSLELAGGLGEQFF | TGCGCCAGCAGCTTGGAACTAGCGGGAGGGCTGGGTGAGCAGTTCTTC
TRBJ1-2 | TRBD1 | few | TRBV25-1 | CASSLQGEDYGYTF | TGTGCCAGCTCTCTACAGGGGGAGGACTATGGCTACACCTTC
TRBJ2-7 | TRBD1 | NA | TRBV20-1 | CSARPADRVFYEQYF | TGCAGTGCTAGACCCGCGGACAGGGTTTTTTACGAGCAGTACTTC